The clone carrying this TCR beta chain turned up a few times. The sample originates from a study of blood T cell repertoires in COVID-19. Study context: T cells, B-cell-depleted T cells, or PBMCs provided the cDNA or gDNA that served as material.

Measured with immunoSEQ multiplex PCR; TCRdb has only the in-frame clones, and not every one. The sample lists fewer than 130,000 clones; 76% were seen once. Germline V gene lookup returns CDR1 SEHNR and CDR2 FQNEAQ (reference sequence). The ends lost 5 bases at V and 8 bases at J; junction bases unmatched: 10. CDR3 length: 15 amino acids. The sequenced material came from peripheral blood. The rearrangement uses TRBV7-9 and TRBJ2-1; 9 positions match TRBD2. This TCR derives from a woman aged 80 or over with acute or convalescent COVID-19. The CDR3 here is CASSAPGTSPYEQFF. The CDR3 coding sequence is TGTGCCAGCAGCGCGCCCGGGACTAGCCCTTATGAGCAGTTCTTC.